The 15 T cell receptor beta chains listed next were all sequenced from one sample in a study of blood T cell repertoires in COVID-19. Produced via immunoSEQ multiplex PCR; TCRdb's table is partial and in-frame only. Altogether approximately 200,000 clones are present, about 80% being singletons, with the ten largest covering around 7%. The sample was PBMCs or T cells enriched from blood (not recorded which). These receptors were taken from a man between 40 and 49 years old who had recovered from COVID-19.

The CDR3 bases are TGTGCCAGCACCCAAGCGACAGGGGGTAGCGGCTACACCTTC. Translated: CASTQATGGSGYTF. This sequence joins TRBV11-2 and TRBJ1-2; 9 nucleotides line up with TRBD1. Germline trimming cut 7 bases from V and 8 bases from J; bases unmatched to any gene: 11. From germline, CDR1 is SGHAT and CDR2 FQNNGV. The CDR3 extends over 14 amino acids.

The rearrangement joins TRBV19 to TRBJ2-1, with 8 bases matching TRBD2. Trimming took 7 bases from V and 7 from J; bases not matched to a gene: 12. The germline CDR1 and CDR2 sequences are LNHDA and SQIVND (reference sequence). The length of the CDR3 is 15 residues. CDR3 sequence (DNA): TGTGCCAGTAAGGTCAGGAGCGGGGGTTGGAATGAGCAGTTCTTC. Translation: CASKVRSGGWNEQFF. Variable domain in full (rest from reference TRBV19 and TRBJ2-1): DGGITQSPKYLFRKEGQNVTLSCEQNLNHDAMYWYRQDPGQGLRLIYYSQIVNDFQKGDIAEGYSVSREKKESFPLTVTSAQKNPTAFYLCASKVRSGGWNEQFFGPGTRLTVL.

V is TRBV18 and J is TRBJ2-7; 10 bases align to TRBD1. Germline V CDR1 and CDR2: KGHSH, LQKENI. The CDR3 loop spans 14 amino acids. V was clipped by 6 bases and J by 6 bases; unmatched bases: 8. DNA of the CDR3: TGTGCCAGCTCGGATTGGGACAGGGGCCTCGAGCAGTACTTC. Its translation is CASSDWDRGLEQYF.

This clone was recorded only once. The chain recombines TRBV28 with TRBJ1-2; D call uncertain. V lost 7 bases to trimming and J lost 5 bases, with 14 bases between them. Germline-derived CDR1 and CDR2 are MDHEN and SYDVKM. CDR3 size: 13 residues. The CDR3 bases are TGTGCCAGCACAGTGGGGAGTGGGTATGGCTACACCTTC. Translation: CASTVGSGYGYTF.

The CDR3, as DNA: TGTGCCATCAGTCTTTTCACCGGGGAGCTGTTTTTT. It encodes CAISLFTGELFF. The rearrangement joins TRBV10-3 to TRBJ2-2; D gene uncertain. Germline loops: CDR1 ENHRY, CDR2 SYGVKD. This CDR3 contains 12 residues. Trimming pared 5 bases from V and 4 bases from J, leaving 5 bases between.

The chain links TRBV18 to TRBJ2-2; no clear D gene. Trimming removed 1 base from V and 4 bases from J, with 4 bases in between. There are 13 residues in the CDR3. Per germline, CDR1 KGHSH and CDR2 LQKENI. The CDR3 DNA is TGTGCCAGCTCACCACTCGGCACCGGGGAGCTGTTTTTT. It encodes CASSPLGTGELFF.

The chain carries TRBV5-1 and TRBJ1-3; maybe TRBD1 (5 bases). In germline, CDR1 is SGHRS, CDR2 YFSETQ. The CDR3 spans 17 residues. V lost 0 bases to trimming and J lost 0 bases, with 13 bases between them. The CDR3 DNA follows: TGCGCCAGCAGCTTGGCCGGGGGAAGGGACTCTGGAAACACCATATATTTT. It codes for CASSLAGGRDSGNTIYF.

This clone was recorded a few times. The rearrangement links TRBV5-1 to TRBJ1-1, with D possibly TRBD1 on 5 matching bases. Germline values: CDR1 SGHRS, CDR2 YFSETQ. CDR3 length: 13 residues. V was trimmed by 0 bases and J by 8 bases, leaving 11 bases between them. As DNA, the CDR3 is TGCGCCAGCAGCTTGGCCGGCAGGGAAGAAGCTTTCTTT. This sequence encodes CASSLAGREEAFF.

The chain links TRBV7-9 to TRBJ2-4; 8 bases map to TRBD2. The germline V gene encodes CDR1 SEHNR and CDR2 FQNEAQ (reference sequence). The CDR3 is made up of 19 amino acids. With V trimmed by 8 bases and J by 0 bases, 18 bases remained unmatched. The CDR3 nucleotides read TGTGCCAGCGATACCGTCGGGACTAGAGGTATTTTAGCCAAAAACATTCAGTACTTC. Encoded protein: CASDTVGTRGILAKNIQYF.

This clone was detected ten times or more. V is TRBV2 and J is TRBJ1-2; 9 bases match TRBD1. V lost 3 bases to trimming and J lost 7 bases; unmatched junction nucleotides: 6. The CDR3 extends over 14 amino acids. CDR1 and CDR2 from the germline V gene are SNHLY and FYNNEI. CDR3 region: CASSEDRGRGGYTF. CDR3 DNA sequence: TGTGCCAGCAGTGAGGACAGGGGAAGAGGTGGCTACACCTTC. Filled out from reference TRBV2 and TRBJ1-2, the complete variable domain reads EPEVTQTPSHQVTQMGQEVILRCVPISNHLYFYWYRQILGQKVEFLVSFYNNEISEKSEIFDDQFSVERPDGSNFTLKIRSTKLEDSAMYFCASSEDRGRGGYTFGSGTRLTVV.

J is TRBJ2-7 and V is TRBV5-6; 8 bases map to TRBD1. After removal of 3 bases from V and 2 bases from J, the junction contained 7 bases not matched to a gene. CDR1 and CDR2 from the germline V gene are SGHDT and YYEEEE. The CDR3 has 15 amino acids. CDR3 loop: CASSCPGTGAYEQYF. CDR3 bases: TGTGCCAGCAGCTGCCCCGGGACAGGAGCCTACGAGCAGTACTTC.

The chain links TRBV5-1 to TRBJ2-3, with unresolved D. The CDR3 sequence is 15 residues long. Trimming left V 1 base short and J 1 base short, with 10 bases between. Germline V lookup: CDR1 SGHRS, CDR2 YFSETQ. CDR3 residues: CASSLSVVGTDTQYF. For the CDR3, the DNA is TGCGCCAGCAGCTTGAGTGTAGTGGGCACAGATACGCAGTATTTT.

This clone was recorded once. The J gene is TRBJ1-6, the V gene TRBV18; tentative D call: TRBD1 (6 bases). This CDR3 region has 15 residues. CDR1 KGHSH and CDR2 LQKENI come from the germline V gene. Trimming stripped 2 bases from V and 7 bases from J, with 12 bases between. The CDR3 reads CASSPSLQGNSPLHF. The CDR3 region has the DNA TGTGCCAGCTCACCATCTTTGCAGGGGAATTCACCCCTCCACTTT.

V is TRBV7-9 and J is TRBJ2-2, with 7 bases identical to TRBD2. The CDR3 runs 15 residues. Germline V lookup: CDR1 SEHNR, CDR2 FQNEAQ (reference sequence). Trimming took 8 bases from V and 3 from J; bases not matched to a gene: 9. DNA for the CDR3: TGTGCCAGCCGGGCGGGGCTAGCGGACACCGGGGAGCTGTTTTTT. This codes for CASRAGLADTGELFF.

The chain joins TRBV29-1 to TRBJ1-1; TRBD1 agrees at 7 bases. The V gene's germline CDR1 is SQVTM and CDR2 ANQGSEA. J gave up 1 base and V 7 bases, and 6 bases lay outside the gene matches. The CDR3 covers 13 residues. CDR3 DNA sequence: TGCAGCGCCATGGGACAGCAGAACACTGAAGCTTTCTTT. This encodes CSAMGQQNTEAFF.